This T cell receptor (beta chain) emerged from a study of blood T cell repertoires in COVID-19. The repertoire was sequenced with immunoSEQ multiplex PCR; TCRdb's copy has only in-frame clones and lacks some. Among under 550,000 clones listed, about 87% were seen once. V dropped 5 bases and J dropped 3; count of bases not matched to a gene: 13. Germline CDR1 reads MNHNY; CDR2 reads SVGAGI (reference sequence). CDR3 size: 19 residues. This receptor was taken from a man aged 18 to 29 with COVID-19, enrolled during active disease. Sequenced material: peripheral blood. The chain carries TRBV6-6 and TRBJ2-7, with 16 bases matching TRBD2. CDR3 DNA sequence: TGTGCCAGCAGTCTTAAAACACCGGGACTAGCGGGGGGGCTCTACGAGCAGTACTTC. Amino acid sequence: CASSLKTPGLAGGLYEQYF.